The sample holds one count of the clone carrying this TCR beta chain. Sample time point: blood from clinic visit 5 months post-surgery; TSC patient then seizure free. This sample is part of a study of brain T cells in children with intractable seizures. V was clipped by 1 base and J by 7 bases; unmatched bases: 5. This CDR3 spans 14 amino acids. The V gene's germline CDR1 is LNHNV and CDR2 YYDKDF (reference sequence). The method was immunoSEQ multiplex PCR; TCRdb's version includes in-frame clones alone and lacks a portion of them. The sample contains 340,000 or so clones, 93% of which appear only once.

The sequenced sample was peripheral blood, obtained roughly 5 months after surgery. The source of this sequence is a boy younger than two with tuberous sclerosis and intractable seizures. The chain carries TRBV15 and TRBJ2-3; 7 nucleotides align to TRBD1. The CDR3 protein is CATSRGQGLNTQYF. CDR3 nucleotide sequence: TGTGCCACCAGCAGAGGACAGGGATTGAATACGCAGTATTTT.